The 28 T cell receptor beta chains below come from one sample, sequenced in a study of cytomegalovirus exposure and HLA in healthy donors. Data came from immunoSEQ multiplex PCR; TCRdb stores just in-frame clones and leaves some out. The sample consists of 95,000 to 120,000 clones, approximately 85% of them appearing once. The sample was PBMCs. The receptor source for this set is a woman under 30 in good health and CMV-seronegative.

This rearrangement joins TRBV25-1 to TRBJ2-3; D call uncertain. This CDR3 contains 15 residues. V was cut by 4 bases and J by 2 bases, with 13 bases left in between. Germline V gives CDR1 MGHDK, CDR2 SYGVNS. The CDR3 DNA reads TGTGCCAGCAGTGGACGACAAGCTAACACAGATACGCAGTATTTT. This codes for CASSGRQANTDTQYF.

The CDR3 coding sequence is TGTGCCAGCAGTTTTAGGGGGCAGGGCGCAGACTATGGCTACACCTTC. It yields the protein CASSFRGQGADYGYTF. The rearrangement joins TRBV7-9 to TRBJ1-2; 7 bases map to TRBD1. The CDR3 length is 16 residues. CDR1 and CDR2 from the germline V gene are SEHNR and FQNEAQ (reference sequence). Losses at the gene ends were 6 bases for V and 3 bases for J; bases not matched to a gene: 13.

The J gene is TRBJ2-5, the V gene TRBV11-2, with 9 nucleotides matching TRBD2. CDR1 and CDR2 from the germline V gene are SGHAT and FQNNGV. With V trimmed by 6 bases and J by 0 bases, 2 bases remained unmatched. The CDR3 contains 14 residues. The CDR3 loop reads CASRAGGNQETQYF. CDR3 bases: TGTGCCAGCAGGGCGGGGGGGAACCAAGAGACCCAGTACTTC.

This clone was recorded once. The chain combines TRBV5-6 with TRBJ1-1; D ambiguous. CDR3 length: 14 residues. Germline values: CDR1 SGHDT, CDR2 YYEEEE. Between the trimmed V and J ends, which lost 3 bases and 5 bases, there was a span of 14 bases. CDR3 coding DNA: TGTGCCAGCAGCTGGGGAGGCTGGGATACTGAAGCTTTCTTT. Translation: CASSWGGWDTEAFF.

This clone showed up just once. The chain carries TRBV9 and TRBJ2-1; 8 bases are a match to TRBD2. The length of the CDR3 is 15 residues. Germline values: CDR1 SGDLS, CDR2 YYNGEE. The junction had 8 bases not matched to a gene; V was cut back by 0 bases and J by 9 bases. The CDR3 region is CASSVASGGQGEQFF. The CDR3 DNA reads TGTGCCAGCAGCGTAGCAAGCGGGGGTCAGGGTGAGCAGTTCTTC.

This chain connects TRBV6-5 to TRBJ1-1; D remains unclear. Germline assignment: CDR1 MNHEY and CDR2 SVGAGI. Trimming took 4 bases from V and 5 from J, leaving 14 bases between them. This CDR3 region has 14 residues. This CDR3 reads CASSFGLTGTEAFF. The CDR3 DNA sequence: TGTGCCAGCAGTTTTGGGTTAACCGGGACTGAAGCTTTCTTT.

The CDR3, as DNA: TGTGCCAGCAGCGTGGGACTAGCGGGGGGGCCGGGCACCGGGGAGCTGTTTTTT. It encodes CASSVGLAGGPGTGELFF. The rearrangement uses TRBV9 and TRBJ2-2, with 16 bases that match TRBD2. Trimming cost V 2 bases and J 4 bases; bases outside gene matches: 5. CDR3 size: 18 residues. Germline loops: CDR1 SGDLS, CDR2 YYNGEE.

The CDR3 DNA reads TGTGCCAGCAGTTTATTGACTAGCGGGGAGTCAAGGACCGGGGAGCTGTTTTTT. As protein: CASSLLTSGESRTGELFF. The rearrangement links TRBV28 to TRBJ2-2, with 11 bases fitting TRBD2. CDR1 MDHEN and CDR2 SYDVKM come from the germline V gene. There are 18 residues in the CDR3. V shed 1 base, J shed 5 bases, and the junction held 9 bases outside the gene matches.

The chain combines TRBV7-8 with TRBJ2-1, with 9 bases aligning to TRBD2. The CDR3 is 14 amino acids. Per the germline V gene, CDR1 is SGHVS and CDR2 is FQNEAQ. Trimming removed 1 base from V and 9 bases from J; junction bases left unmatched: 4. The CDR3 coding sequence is TGTGCCAGCAGCTTAGGGGGAGCGGGAGGTGAGCAGTTCTTC. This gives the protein CASSLGGAGGEQFF.

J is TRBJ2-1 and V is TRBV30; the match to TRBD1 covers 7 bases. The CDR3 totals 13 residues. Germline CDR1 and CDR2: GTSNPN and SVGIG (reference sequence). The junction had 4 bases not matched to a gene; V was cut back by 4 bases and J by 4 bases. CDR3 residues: CAWTIRGYNEQFF. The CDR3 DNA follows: TGTGCCTGGACAATCAGGGGGTACAATGAGCAGTTCTTC.

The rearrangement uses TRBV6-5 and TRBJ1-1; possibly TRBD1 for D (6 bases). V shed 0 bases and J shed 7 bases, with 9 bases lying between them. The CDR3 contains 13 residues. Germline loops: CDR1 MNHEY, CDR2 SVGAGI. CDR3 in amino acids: CASSYSGGGEAFF. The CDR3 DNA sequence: TGTGCCAGCAGTTACTCAGGGGGGGGTGAAGCTTTCTTT.

This CDR3 is CASSVDRRGTGELFF. The CDR3 DNA sequence: TGTGCCAGCAGCGTAGACAGGCGGGGCACCGGGGAGCTGTTTTTT. The rearrangement links TRBV9 to TRBJ2-2, with D maybe TRBD2 (6 bases). The length of the CDR3 is 15 residues. Germline values: CDR1 SGDLS, CDR2 YYNGEE. V dropped 0 bases and J dropped 4 bases, with 10 bases sitting between them.

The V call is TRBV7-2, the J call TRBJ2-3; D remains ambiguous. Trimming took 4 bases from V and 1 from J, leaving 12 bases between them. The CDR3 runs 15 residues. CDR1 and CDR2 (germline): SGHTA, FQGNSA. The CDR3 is CASSSLGLRTDTQYF. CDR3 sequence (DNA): TGTGCCAGCAGCTCCCTTGGGCTGCGCACAGATACGCAGTATTTT. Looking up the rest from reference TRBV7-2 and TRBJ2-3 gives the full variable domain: GAGVSQSPSNKVTEKGKDVELRCDPISGHTALYWYRQSLGQGLEFLIYFQGNSAPDKSGLPSDRFSAERTGGSVSTLTIQRTQQEDSAVYLCASSSLGLRTDTQYFGPGTRLTVL.

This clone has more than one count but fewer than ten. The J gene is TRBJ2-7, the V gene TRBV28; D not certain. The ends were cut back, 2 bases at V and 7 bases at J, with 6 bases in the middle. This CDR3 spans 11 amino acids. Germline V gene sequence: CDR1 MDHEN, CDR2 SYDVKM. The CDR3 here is CASSLIGEQYF. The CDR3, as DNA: TGTGCCAGCAGTTTAATCGGGGAGCAGTACTTC.

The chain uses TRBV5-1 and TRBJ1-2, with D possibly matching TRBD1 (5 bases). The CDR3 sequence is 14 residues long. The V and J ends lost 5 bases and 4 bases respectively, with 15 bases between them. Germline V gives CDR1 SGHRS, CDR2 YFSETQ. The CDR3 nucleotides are TGCGCCAGCAGAGTGGGTCAGGGCATCTATGGCTACACCTTC. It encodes CASRVGQGIYGYTF.

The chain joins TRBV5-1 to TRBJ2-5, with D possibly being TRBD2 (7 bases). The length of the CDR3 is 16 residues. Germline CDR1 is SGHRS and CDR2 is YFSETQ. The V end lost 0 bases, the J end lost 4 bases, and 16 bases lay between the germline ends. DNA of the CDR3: TGCGCCAGCAGCTTGGGAGTGGGGGGGCGAAGAGAGACCCAGTACTTC. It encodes CASSLGVGGRRETQYF.

This CDR3 is CASSQSTAGGVEKLFF. The CDR3, as DNA: TGTGCCAGCAGCCAATCCACGGCAGGGGGAGTAGAAAAACTGTTTTTT. This chain links TRBV16 with TRBJ1-4; 7 bases line up with TRBD1. The CDR3 has 16 amino acids. Germline V CDR1 and CDR2: KGHSY, FQNENV. V shed 0 bases, J shed 8 bases, and the junction held 9 bases outside the gene matches.

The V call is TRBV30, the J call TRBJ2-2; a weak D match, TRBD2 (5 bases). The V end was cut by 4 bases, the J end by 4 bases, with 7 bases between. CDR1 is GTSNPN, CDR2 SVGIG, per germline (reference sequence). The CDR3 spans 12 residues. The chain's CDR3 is CAWNRGTGELFF. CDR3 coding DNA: TGTGCCTGGAACCGGGGCACCGGGGAGCTGTTTTTT.

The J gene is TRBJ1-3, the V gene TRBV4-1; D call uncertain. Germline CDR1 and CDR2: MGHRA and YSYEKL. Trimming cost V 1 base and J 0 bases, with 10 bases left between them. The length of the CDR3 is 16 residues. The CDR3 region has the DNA TGCGCCAGCAGCCAAGTTCTCGATAGCTCTGGAAACACCATATATTTT. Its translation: CASSQVLDSSGNTIYF.

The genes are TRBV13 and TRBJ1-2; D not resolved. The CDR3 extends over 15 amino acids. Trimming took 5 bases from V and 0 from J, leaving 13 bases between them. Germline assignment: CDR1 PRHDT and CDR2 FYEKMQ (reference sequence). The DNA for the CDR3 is TGTGCCAGCAGCACCACCGTGGCAGCTAACTATGGCTACACCTTC. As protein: CASSTTVAANYGYTF.

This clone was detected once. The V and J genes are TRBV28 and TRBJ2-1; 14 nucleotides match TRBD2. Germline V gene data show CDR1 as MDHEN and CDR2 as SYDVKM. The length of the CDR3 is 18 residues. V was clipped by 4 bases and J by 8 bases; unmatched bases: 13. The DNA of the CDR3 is TGTGCCAGCAGTTCCGGGACTAGCGGGAGTACGATAGACGATGAGCAGTTCTTC. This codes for CASSSGTSGSTIDDEQFF.

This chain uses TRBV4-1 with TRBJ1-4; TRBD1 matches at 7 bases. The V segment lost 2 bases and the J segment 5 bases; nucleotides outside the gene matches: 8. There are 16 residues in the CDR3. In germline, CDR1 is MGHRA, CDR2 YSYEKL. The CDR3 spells CASSQFLDRNNEKLFF. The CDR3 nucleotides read TGCGCCAGCAGCCAATTTCTGGACAGGAACAATGAAAAACTGTTTTTT.

CDR3 DNA: TGTGCCAGCAGCCACCAGGGGAACATACTGAACACTGAAGCTTTCTTT. This sequence encodes CASSHQGNILNTEAFF. This sequence joins TRBV14 and TRBJ1-1, with D possibly TRBD1 on 6 matching bases. Germline values: CDR1 SGHDN, CDR2 FVKESK. Trimming took 3 bases from V and 0 from J, leaving 14 bases between them. The CDR3 has 16 residues.

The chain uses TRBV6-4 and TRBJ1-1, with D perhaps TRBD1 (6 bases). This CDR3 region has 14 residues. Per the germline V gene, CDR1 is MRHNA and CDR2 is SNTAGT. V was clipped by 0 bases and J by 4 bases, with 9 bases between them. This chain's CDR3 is CASSDSSGATEAFF. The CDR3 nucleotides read TGTGCCAGCAGTGACTCCTCAGGGGCCACTGAAGCTTTCTTT.

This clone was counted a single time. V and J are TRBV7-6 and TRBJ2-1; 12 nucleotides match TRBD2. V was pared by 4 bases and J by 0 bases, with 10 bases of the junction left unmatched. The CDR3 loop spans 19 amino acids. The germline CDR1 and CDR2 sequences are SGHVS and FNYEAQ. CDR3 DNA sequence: TGTGCCAGCAGCTCACGGACTAGCGGGGCGCTGAGCTCCTACAATGAGCAGTTCTTC. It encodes CASSSRTSGALSSYNEQFF.

This chain's CDR3 is CASSLGTGGYGYTF. The CDR3 DNA sequence: TGTGCCAGCAGCTTGGGGACAGGGGGATATGGCTACACCTTC. The chain is built from TRBV5-4 and TRBJ1-2, with 10 bases matching TRBD1. From germline, CDR1 is SGHNT and CDR2 YYREEE (reference sequence). This CDR3 contains 14 residues. With 0 bases clipped from V and 5 bases from J, the junction kept 1 base outside the gene matches.

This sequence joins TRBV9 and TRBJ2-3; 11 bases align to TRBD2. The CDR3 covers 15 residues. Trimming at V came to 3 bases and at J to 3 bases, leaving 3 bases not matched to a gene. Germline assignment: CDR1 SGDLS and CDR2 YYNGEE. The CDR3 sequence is CASSETSGATDTQYF. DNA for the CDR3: TGTGCCAGCAGCGAGACTAGCGGGGCTACAGATACGCAGTATTTT.

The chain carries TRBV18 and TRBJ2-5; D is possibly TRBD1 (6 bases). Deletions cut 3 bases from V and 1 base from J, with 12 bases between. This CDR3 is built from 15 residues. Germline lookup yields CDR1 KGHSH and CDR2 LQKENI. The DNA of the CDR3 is TGTGCCAGCTCACCCTTGGACAGAATCCAAGAGACCCAGTACTTC. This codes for CASSPLDRIQETQYF. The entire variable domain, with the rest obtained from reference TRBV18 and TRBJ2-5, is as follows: NAGVMQNPRHLVRRRGQEARLRCSPMKGHSHVYWYRQLPEEGLKFMVYLQKENIIDESGMPKERFSAEFPKEGPSILRIQQVVRGDSAAYFCASSPLDRIQETQYFGPGTRLLVL.